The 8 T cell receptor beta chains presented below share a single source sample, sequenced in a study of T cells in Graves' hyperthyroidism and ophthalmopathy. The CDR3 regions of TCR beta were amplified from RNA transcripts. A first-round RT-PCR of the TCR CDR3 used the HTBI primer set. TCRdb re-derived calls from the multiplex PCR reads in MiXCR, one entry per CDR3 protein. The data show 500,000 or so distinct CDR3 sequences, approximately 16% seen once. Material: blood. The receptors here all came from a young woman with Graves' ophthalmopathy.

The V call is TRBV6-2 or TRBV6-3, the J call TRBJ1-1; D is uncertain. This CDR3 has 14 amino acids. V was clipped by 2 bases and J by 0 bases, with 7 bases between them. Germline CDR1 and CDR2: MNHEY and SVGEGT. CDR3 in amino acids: CASSYLDLNTEAFF. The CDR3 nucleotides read TGTGCCAGCAGTTACCTGGACCTGAACACTGAAGCTTTCTTT.

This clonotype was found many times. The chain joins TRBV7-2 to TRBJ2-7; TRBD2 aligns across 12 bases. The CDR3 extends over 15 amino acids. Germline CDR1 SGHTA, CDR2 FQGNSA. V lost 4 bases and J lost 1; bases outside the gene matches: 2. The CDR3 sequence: CASSSLAGGSYEQYF. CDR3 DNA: TGTGCCAGCAGCTCACTAGCGGGAGGATCCTACGAGCAGTACTTC.

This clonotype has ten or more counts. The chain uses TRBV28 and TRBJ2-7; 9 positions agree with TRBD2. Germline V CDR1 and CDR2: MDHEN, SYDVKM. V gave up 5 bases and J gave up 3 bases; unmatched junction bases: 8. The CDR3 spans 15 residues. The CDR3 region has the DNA TGTGCCAGCAGTATCCCGGGACTAGCCATCTACGAGCAGTACTTC. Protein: CASSIPGLAIYEQYF.

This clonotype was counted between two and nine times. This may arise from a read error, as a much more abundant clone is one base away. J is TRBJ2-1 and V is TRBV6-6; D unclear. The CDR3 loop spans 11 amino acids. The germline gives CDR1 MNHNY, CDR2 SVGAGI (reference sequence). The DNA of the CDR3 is TGTGCCAGCAGTTACTACGATGAGCAGTTCTTC. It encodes CASSYYDEQFF.

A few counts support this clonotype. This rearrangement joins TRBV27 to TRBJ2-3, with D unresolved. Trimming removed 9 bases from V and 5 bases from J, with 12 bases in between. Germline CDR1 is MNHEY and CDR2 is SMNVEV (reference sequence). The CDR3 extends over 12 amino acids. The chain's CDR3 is CASSALRDTQYF. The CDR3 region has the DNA TGTGCCAGTAGTGCCCTTAGAGATACGCAGTATTTT.

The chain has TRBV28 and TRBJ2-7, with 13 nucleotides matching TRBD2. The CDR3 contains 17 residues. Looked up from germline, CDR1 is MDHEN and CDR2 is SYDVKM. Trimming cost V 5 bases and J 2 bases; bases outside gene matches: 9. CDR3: CASSGSLGTSGTYEQYF. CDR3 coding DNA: TGTGCCAGCAGTGGATCATTGGGGACTAGCGGGACCTACGAGCAGTACTTC. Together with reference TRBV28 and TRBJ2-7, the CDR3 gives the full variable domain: DVKVTQSSRYLVKRTGEKVFLECVQDMDHENMFWYRQDPGLGLRLIYFSYDVKMKEKGDIPEGYSVSREKKERFSLILESASTNQTSMYLCASSGSLGTSGTYEQYFGPGTRLTVT.

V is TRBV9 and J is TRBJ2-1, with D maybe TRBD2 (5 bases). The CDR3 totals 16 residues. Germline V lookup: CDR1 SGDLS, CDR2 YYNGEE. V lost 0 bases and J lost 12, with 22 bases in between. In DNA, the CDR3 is TGTGCCAGCAGCGTAGGTTCGGGGATACTAGAGTCGGTGCAGTTCTTC. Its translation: CASSVGSGILESVQFF.

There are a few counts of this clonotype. Here the CDR3 reads CASRLGRDYEQYF. The CDR3, as DNA: TGTGCCAGCAGACTCGGACGGGACTACGAGCAGTACTTC. The chain carries TRBV27 and TRBJ2-7; D might be TRBD2 (5 bases). Germline V lookup: CDR1 MNHEY, CDR2 SMNVEV (reference sequence). The CDR3 has 13 amino acids. The V end was cut by 6 bases, the J end by 3 bases, with 12 bases between.